This record looks at one TCR beta chain sequence and its context. The specificity of this receptor is unknown. Base qualities are not at hand, and no much larger clone is one base apart. These data are taken from a study of T cell responses to AZD1222 COVID-19 vaccine (dated by TCRdb to about 2021). In the study overall: AZD1222 recipients given second doses at about 4 weeks or at about 12 weeks were pooled, since spike-specific TCR depth and breadth were not found to differ between the two schedules. Trial participants were enrolled by age into 18-55, 56-69 and 70-plus year subgroups, with approximately 150, 28 and 58 TCR-sequenced participants respectively. TCR sequencing was performed for fewer than 250 trial participants, of whom some 200 were given two doses of AZD1222 and 26 were given two doses of MenACWY control vaccine. Overall study results and their limits: Most participants were white British and females outnumbered males, and the authors suggested that clonal diversity may have been underestimated. Because no samples from the day 14 peak response were available, repertoires could be characterized only after the peak T cell response. The 56-69-year group was small, and its depth increase did not reach significance, likely because of low power. A significant rise in spike-specific TCR breadth and depth was observed after two AZD1222 doses relative to day 0 and relative to MenACWY recipients. Conclusions about previously exposed vaccinees were limited because only six or seven AZD1222 recipients were SARS-CoV-2 seropositive at baseline. CD4 TCRs associated with the vaccine covered the entire spike protein, and the dominant responses were in regions 160-218 and 743-854. Epitopes outside the regions mutated in the B.1.351 and B.1.1.7 variants were reportedly recognized by nearly half of the unique spike-specific TCRs.

The CDR3 regions of human TCRbeta chains were analyzed by immunosequencing. Under the source paper's analysis protocol: Repertoire TCRs were checked for matches against a reference library of SARS-CoV-2-specific TCRs that had been generated using the MIRA antigen-specificity platform. Breadth was defined as the fraction of unique TCRs that were SARS-CoV-2-associated. Depth was defined as the fraction of total T cells that were SARS-CoV-2-associated. Using the MIRA data, every spike-specific TCR was mapped to the spike region that the TCR reacted to and assigned to either a CD4 or a CD8 class. Log10-transformed breadth and depth values were compared by one-way ANOVA with Sidak's multiple comparisons tests. The table was pulled from immuneACCESS by TCRdb, which kept in-frame rearrangements only. Such tables lose some clones; where checked, under half of the loss comes from unresolved V genes, and the rest has no known cause. That table gives V, J and clone size, and the DNA gave D and trimming. This sample gives around 110,000 clones in total; about 90% of them show up just once. The top ten clonotypes cover roughly a fifth of the sample.

The sample's time point label, decoded: baseline before first vaccination. The vaccinee samples were drawn from two UK trials, COV001 and COV002, one of which was a single-blind randomized controlled phase 2/3 trial testing AZD1222 (ChAdOx1 nCoV-19) in healthy adults. Trial participant PBMC samples were collected at day 0 and day 28 after the second dose for TCRbeta chain sequencing. The sequence was collected from an adult in good health. Sample: peripheral blood, taken on day 0 of AZD1222 vaccination.

Read as DNA, the sequence is TGTGCCAGCAGCTTAGAAAGGACAGCCGAGCAGTACTTC. This encodes CASSLERTAEQYF. In this chain, TRBV7-9 is recombined with TRBJ2-7; the D region possibly corresponds to TRBD1 (6 bases align). From the germline V gene (reference sequence), CDR1 is SEHNR and CDR2 is FQNEAQ. V drops 1 base and J drops 6 bases, leaving 10 bases in between. From the cysteine up to the phenylalanine, the CDR3 has a length of 13 residues. Only the CDR3 DNA stays, 39 bases, in frame from base 1.